This TCR beta chain was identified during a study of shared clonotypes between healthy human individuals. Method: immunoSEQ multiplex PCR; TCRdb's copy keeps in-frame clones and lacks some. The sample records 400,000 or so clones, approximately 97% being singletons. CDR1 is MNHEY, CDR2 SVGAGI, per germline. With V trimmed by 6 bases and J by 4 bases, 7 bases remained unmatched. The CDR3 extends over 15 amino acids. This clonotype was sampled from a man younger than 45 in good health. This sequence joins TRBV6-5 and TRBJ2-1; 9 nucleotides align to TRBD1. The sample consisted of memory CD8+ T cells sorted from blood. Sample subset: CD45RO+ cells pooled with CCR7-negative TemRA cells. CDR3 bases: TGTGCCAGCAGGGCGACAGGGGGAAAATACAATGAGCAGTTCTTC. Translation: CASRATGGKYNEQFF.